The entry below gives a single TCR beta chain sequence along with its context. Per the original methods: How many nucleated cells were present was estimated from reference gene primer amplification. TCRdb keeps only in-frame clones here, not all; method: immunoSEQ multiplex PCR. V and J calls and clone size come straight from that table; D and trimming were deduced from the DNA. The sample records a few hundred thousand clones, about 87% being singletons. This entry belongs to a study of blood T cell repertoires in COVID-19. Overall study: COVID-19 samples collected from the United States, Italy and Spain covered acute and convalescent phases. In each case, the material was cDNA or gDNA derived from T cells, B-cell-depleted T cells, or PBMCs.

Seattle researchers signed up patients amid active infection and tracked them longitudinally. V lost 5 bases to trimming and J lost 2 bases; unmatched junction nucleotides: 11. The CDR3 totals 16 residues. Germline values: CDR1 KGHSH, CDR2 LQKENI. This TCR was sampled from a woman in her 30s with COVID-19, enrolled during active disease. This chain joins TRBV18 and TRBJ1-2, with 7 bases aligning to TRBD1. Sequencing was carried out using peripheral blood. DNA of the CDR3: TGTGCCAGCTCAAACATAGGGACAGTCGAAAACTATGGCTACACCTTC. Its protein product is CASSNIGTVENYGYTF.